This T cell receptor beta chain originates from a study of T-cell reconstitution after alpha-beta-depleted transplantation in children. Study observations and caveats: The high TCRbeta diversity at day 60 in some patients came from surviving recipient T cells and thymic progenitors. At around two months after transplant, the alpha-beta T cells were reportedly derived from several hundred expanded clones that came from non-depleted graft cells. Among T cells one year after transplant, newly produced cells accounted for most counts and diversity.

Trimming shortened V by 2 bases and J by 6 bases, and 24 bases separated the two germline ends. CDR3 size: 18 residues. Germline V gene sequence: CDR1 MNHEY, CDR2 SMNVEV (reference sequence). TCRbeta library preparation incorporated unique molecular identifiers. MiXCR, run by TCRdb on the PCR reads, gives a single entry per CDR3 protein. The table includes about 510,000 distinct CDR3 sequences, about an eighth detected once. This clonotype was seen a handful of times. Its antigen is undetermined. The specimen comprised PBMCs, mostly from graft donor cells, sampled 180 days after TCRalphabeta/CD19-depleted stem cell transplant. This sequence joins TRBV27 and TRBJ2-3; D gene ambiguous. The clonotype was recovered from a female patient aged 2 to 10 who had a stem cell transplant for aplastic anemia, so the T cells may come from the graft donor. CDR3 bases: TGTGCCAGCAGTTTACCCTTCCGAGGAGTCCCAGATCGCGATACGCAGTATTTT. Its translation is CASSLPFRGVPDRDTQYF.